This TCR beta chain was identified in a study of shared clonotypes between healthy human individuals. Study results and caveats: It was only blood that was sampled, and tissue repertoires likely differ. As a rule, naive subsets had a larger estimated richness than memory subsets. The donor pool, a small one, limited the genetic and exposure-history diversity represented. Investigators expected sequencing depth to affect clonotype sharing among donors.

About this clone: Its antigen is not identified.

Looked up from germline, CDR1 is SGHVS and CDR2 is FNYEAQ. V lost 4 bases, J lost 7 bases, and 28 bases lay in between. This CDR3 contains 18 residues. Clones were read by immunoSEQ multiplex PCR, and TCRdb kept only the in-frame ones, dropping some. The sample carries millions of clones, 90% to 95% recorded once. The source is a man aged 18 to 29 in good health. Material for sequencing was naive CD4+ T cells sorted from blood. Subset reported: CD45RA+ positively selected. V and J are TRBV7-6 and TRBJ2-5; maybe TRBD2 (5 bases). DNA for the CDR3: TGTGCCAGCAGCTATCGGACGCCCACCAGTGCCCCTGCGGGGACCCAGTACTTC. It is translated as CASSYRTPTSAPAGTQYF. Complete variable domain (other parts from reference TRBV7-6 and TRBJ2-5): GAGVSQSPRYKVTKRGQDVALRCDPISGHVSLYWYRQALGQGPEFLTYFNYEAQQDKSGLPNDRFSAERPEGSISTLTIQRTEQRDSAMYRCASSYRTPTSAPAGTQYFGPGTRLLVL.